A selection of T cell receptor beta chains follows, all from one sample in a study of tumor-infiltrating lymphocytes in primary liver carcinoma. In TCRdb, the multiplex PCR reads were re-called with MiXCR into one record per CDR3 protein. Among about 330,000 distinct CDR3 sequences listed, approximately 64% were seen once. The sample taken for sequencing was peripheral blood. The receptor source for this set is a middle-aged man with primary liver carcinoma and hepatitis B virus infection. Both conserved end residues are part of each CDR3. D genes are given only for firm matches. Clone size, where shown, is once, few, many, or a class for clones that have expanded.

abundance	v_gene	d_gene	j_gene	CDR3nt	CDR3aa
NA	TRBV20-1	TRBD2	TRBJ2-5	TGCAGTGCTAGCCCGACTAGCGGTAAACCTCAAGAGACCCAGTACTTC	CSASPTSGKPQETQYF
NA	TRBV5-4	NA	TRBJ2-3	TGTGCCAGCTCGGGCAGGATCACAGATACGCAGTATTTT	CASSGRITDTQYF
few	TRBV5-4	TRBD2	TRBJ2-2	TGTGCCAGCAGCTTGACGGGAGGAAAGAACACCGGGGAGCTGTTTTTT	CASSLTGGKNTGELFF
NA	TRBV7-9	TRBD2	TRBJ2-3	TGTGCCAGCAGCGCAGGGAGCGGGGCAGATACGCAGTATTTT	CASSAGSGADTQYF
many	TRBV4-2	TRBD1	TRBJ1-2	TGTGCCAGCAGCCAAGATTTGATAGACAGGGGCTATGGCTACACCTTC	CASSQDLIDRGYGYTF
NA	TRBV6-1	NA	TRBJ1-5	TGTGCCAACTGTGAAATCTCCTATAGCAATCAGTCCCAGCATTTT	CANCEISYSNQSQHF
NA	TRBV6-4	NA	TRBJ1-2	TGTGCCAGCACCGAAGGCAGGGATGACTATGGCTACAACTTC	CASTEGRDDYGYNF
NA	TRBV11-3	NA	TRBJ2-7	TGTGCCAGCAACTTGGCTAGTTGGACAGCATCTGAGCAGTACTTC	CASNLASWTASEQYF
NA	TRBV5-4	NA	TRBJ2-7	TGTGCCAGCAGTTTGAGCGGAAGAACCGATACCAAGCAGTACTTC	CASSLSGRTDTKQYF
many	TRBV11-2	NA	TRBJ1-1	TGTGCCAGCAGCCGAACAGGATCTGAAGCTTTCTTT	CASSRTGSEAFF
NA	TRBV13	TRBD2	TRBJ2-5	TGTGCCAGCAGCCAAGCTCGGGGGGGTAAGACCCAGTACTTC	CASSQARGGKTQYF
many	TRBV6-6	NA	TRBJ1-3	TGTGCCAGCAGTCTTCGAGCCGAACCTGGAAACACCATATATTTT	CASSLRAEPGNTIYF
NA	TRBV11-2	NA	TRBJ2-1	TGTGACGGCAGCTTTTTGGGTGAGCAGTTCTTC	CDGSFLGEQFF
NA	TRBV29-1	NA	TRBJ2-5	TGCAGCGCGCAAAGTAATGTCCAAGATACCCAGTGCTTC	CSAQSNVQDTQCF
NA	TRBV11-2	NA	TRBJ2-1	TGTGCCAGCGGCTTCGAAGGGGGACTAACGGGGTACAATGAGCAGTTCTTC	CASGFEGGLTGYNEQFF
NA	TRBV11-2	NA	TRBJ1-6	TGTGCCAGCAGCCTCGCCACGACGTCAGCACCCCTGCACTTT	CASSLATTSAPLHF
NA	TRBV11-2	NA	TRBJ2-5	TGCGCCAGCAGCTGTGGTCCGGAGAAAGAGACCCAGTACTTC	CASSCGPEKETQYF
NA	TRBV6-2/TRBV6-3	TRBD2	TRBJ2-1	TGTGCCAGCAGAGCCCTGGGACTAGCACCGCGAAGTGAGCAGTTCTTC	CASRALGLAPRSEQFF
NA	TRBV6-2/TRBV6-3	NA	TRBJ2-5	TGTGCCAGCAGTACCGACCGGACAGACGGACGTCTACAAGAGACCCAGTACTTC	CASSTDRTDGRLQETQYF
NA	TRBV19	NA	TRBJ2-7	TGTGCCAGTAGTATATACGGTAGATCCTACGAGCAGTACTTC	CASSIYGRSYEQYF
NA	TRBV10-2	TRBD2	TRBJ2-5	TGCGCCAGCTGGCAGCCTAGCGGGCCCATGGAGACCCAGTACTTC	CASWQPSGPMETQYF
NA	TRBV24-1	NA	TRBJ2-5	TGTGCCACCAGTGATTTGCACCGTCAGGGGCAAGAGACCCAGTACTTC	CATSDLHRQGQETQYF
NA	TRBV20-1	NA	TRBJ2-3	TGCAGTGCTGGACTGCTCACAGATACGCAGTATTTT	CSAGLLTDTQYF
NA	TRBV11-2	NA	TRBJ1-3	TGTGCCAGCAGCCCGCCCGGGACGCCTAAACACCATATATTT	CASSPPGTPKHHIF
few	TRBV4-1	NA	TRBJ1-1	TGCGCCAGCGGCCATCCCCTGAACACTGACGCTTTCTTT	CASGHPLNTDAFF
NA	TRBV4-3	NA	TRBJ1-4	TGCGCCAACGGCCAAGATCTGCGGGCAACTAATGAAAAACTGTTTTTT	CANGQDLRATNEKLFF
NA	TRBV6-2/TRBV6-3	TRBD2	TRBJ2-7	TGTTCCAGCAGGAGGACTAGCGAGAACTACGAGCAGTACTTC	CSSRRTSENYEQYF
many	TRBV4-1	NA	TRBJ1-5	TGCGCCAGCAGCCAAGACGAGGGGATTGTGCAGCCCCAGCATTTT	CASSQDEGIVQPQHF
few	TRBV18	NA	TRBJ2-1	TGTGCCAGCTCAGCCAGTGCGGGGTACAATGAGCAGTTCTTC	CASSASAGYNEQFF
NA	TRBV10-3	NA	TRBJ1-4	TGTGCCATCAGTGAGTCGCCGAATGAAAAACTGTTTTTT	CAISESPNEKLFF
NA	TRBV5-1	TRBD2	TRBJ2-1	TGCGCCAGCAGCTTGGTCACCTTAGCGGGAGTGGCCAATGAGCAGTTCTTC	CASSLVTLAGVANEQFF
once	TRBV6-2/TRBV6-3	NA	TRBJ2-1	TGTGCCAGGGACCGGGAGTCCCGGATTTACAATGTGCAGTTCTTC	CARDRESRIYNVQFF
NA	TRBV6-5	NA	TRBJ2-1	TGTGCCAGCAGTCACGATGGGGGGCCCTACAATGAGCAGTTCTTC	CASSHDGGPYNEQFF
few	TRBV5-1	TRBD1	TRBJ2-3	TGCGCCAGCAGCTTGGGGGACAGAGGAAAAATCACAGATGCGCAGTATTTT	CASSLGDRGKITDAQYF
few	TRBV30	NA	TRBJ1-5	TGTGCCTGGAGTGGGGGATATAGCAATCAGCCCCAGCATTTT	CAWSGGYSNQPQHF
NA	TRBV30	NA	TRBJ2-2	TGTGCCTGGAGGGTCAGGGCGACCGGGGAGCTGTTGTTT	CAWRVRATGELLF
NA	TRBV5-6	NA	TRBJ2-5	TGTGCCTGCAGCTTTGGTAGCCAAGAGACCCAGTACTTC	CACSFGSQETQYF
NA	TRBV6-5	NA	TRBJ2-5	TGTGCCAGCAGCGGCACTAGCCAAGAGACCCAGTACTTC	CASSGTSQETQYF
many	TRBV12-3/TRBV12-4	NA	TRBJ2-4	TGTGCCAGCAGTTTTCAGGGAAAAAACATTCAGTACTTC	CASSFQGKNIQYF
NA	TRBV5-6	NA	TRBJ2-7	TGTGCCAGCAGCTCGGAGGGGGCGTCTTGGGAGCAGTACTTC	CASSSEGASWEQYF